The T cell receptor (beta chain) described here comes from a study of cytomegalovirus exposure and HLA in healthy donors. Whole-study results and caveats: Most TCR sequences were seen very rarely across donors, but some public TCRs occurred in many.

13 Jbeta primers and 60 Vbeta primers were used for the PCR. Clones were sequenced by immunoSEQ multiplex PCR, and TCRdb holds only the in-frame ones, with some missing. The sample carries about 110,000 clones, about 76% recorded once. In regard to this clone: Its antigen is as yet unknown.

The sample taken for sequencing was PBMCs. The TCR sequence derives from a man aged 35 to 55 in good health and CMV-seronegative.

The CDR3 reads CAWLPGTGLNTEAFF. The DNA for the CDR3 is TGTGCCTGGCTACCCGGGACAGGTTTGAACACTGAAGCTTTCTTT. This rearrangement joins TRBV30 to TRBJ1-1, with 8 bases that match TRBD1. From germline, CDR1 is GTSNPN and CDR2 SVGIG (reference sequence). Germline trimming cut 5 bases from V and 0 bases from J; bases unmatched to any gene: 8. The CDR3 covers 15 residues.